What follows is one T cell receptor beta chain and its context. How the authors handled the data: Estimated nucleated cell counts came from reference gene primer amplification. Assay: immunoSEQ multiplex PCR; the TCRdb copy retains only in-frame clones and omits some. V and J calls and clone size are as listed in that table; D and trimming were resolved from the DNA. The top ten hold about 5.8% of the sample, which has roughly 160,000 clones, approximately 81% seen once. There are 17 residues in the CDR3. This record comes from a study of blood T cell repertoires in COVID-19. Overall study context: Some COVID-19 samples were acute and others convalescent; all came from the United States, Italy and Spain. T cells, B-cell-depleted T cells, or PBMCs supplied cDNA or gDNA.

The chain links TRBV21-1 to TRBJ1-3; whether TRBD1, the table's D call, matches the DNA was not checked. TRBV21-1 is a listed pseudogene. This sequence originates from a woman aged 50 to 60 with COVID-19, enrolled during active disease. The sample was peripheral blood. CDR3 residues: CASDLRGQDASGNTIYF. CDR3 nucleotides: TGTGCCAGCGACCTCCGGGGACAGGATGCCTCTGGAAACACCATATATTTT.